What follows are 3 T cell receptor beta chains derived from one specimen sequenced in a study of a mutant IDH1 vaccine in newly diagnosed glioma. Time point: week 5, during vaccination. Doses of 300 ug of mutant IDH1 20-mer peptide were given with topical imiquimod. No antigen has been assigned to these receptors. The data were produced by immunoSEQ multiplex PCR, yet TCRdb's version contains in-frame clones alone and is incomplete. Here the sample spans tens of thousands of clones, approximately 80% being singletons. The source material was PBMCs, sampled from a glioma patient whose treatment included an IDH1 peptide vaccine. All receptors derive from a young woman with glioma. Some clones in this sample may be carry-over from other donors' samples.

V is TRBV2 and J is TRBJ2-3; 10 bases align to TRBD2. V lost 7 bases and J lost 2; bases outside the gene matches: 6. This CDR3 has 15 amino acids. CDR1 SNHLY and CDR2 FYNNEI come from the germline V gene. As DNA, the CDR3 is TGTGCCAGCAATCGACTAGCGGGCTCCACAGATACGCAGTATTTT. This translates into CASNRLAGSTDTQYF.

This clone has just a few counts. The chain recombines TRBV30 with TRBJ1-2; tentative D call: TRBD1 (6 bases). The V gene lost 4 bases and the J gene lost 8 bases, with 17 bases spanning the gap. There are 13 residues in the CDR3. Germline assignment: CDR1 GTSNPN and CDR2 SVGIG (reference sequence). The CDR3 is CAWNAGGLRGYTF. CDR3 bases: TGTGCCTGGAATGCGGGGGGGCTGAGAGGCTACACCTTC.

V gene TRBV5-4 combines with J gene TRBJ2-2, with no clear D. The CDR3 is made up of 13 amino acids. Germline CDR1 SGHNT, CDR2 YYREEE (reference sequence). The V and J ends lost 0 bases and 2 bases respectively, with 2 bases between them. CDR3 in DNA: TGTGCCAGCAGCTTGGGAAACACCGGGGAGCTGTTTTTT. As protein: CASSLGNTGELFF.